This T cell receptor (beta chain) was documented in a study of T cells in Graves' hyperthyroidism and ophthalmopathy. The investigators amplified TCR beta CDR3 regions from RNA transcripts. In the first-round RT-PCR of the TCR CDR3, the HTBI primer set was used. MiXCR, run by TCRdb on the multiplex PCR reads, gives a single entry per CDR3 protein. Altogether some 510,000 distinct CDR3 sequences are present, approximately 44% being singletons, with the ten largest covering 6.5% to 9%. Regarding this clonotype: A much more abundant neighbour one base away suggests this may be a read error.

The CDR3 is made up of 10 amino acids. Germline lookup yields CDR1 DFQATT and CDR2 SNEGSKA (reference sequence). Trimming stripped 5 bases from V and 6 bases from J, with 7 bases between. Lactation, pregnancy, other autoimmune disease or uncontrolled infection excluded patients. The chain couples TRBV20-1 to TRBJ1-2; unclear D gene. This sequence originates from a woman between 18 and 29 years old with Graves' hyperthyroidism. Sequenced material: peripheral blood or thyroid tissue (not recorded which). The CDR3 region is CSAARDGYTF. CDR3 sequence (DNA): TGCAGTGCTGCGAGGGATGGCTACACCTTC.